What follows is one T cell receptor beta chain and its context. Its antigen remains unknown. The data derive from a study of T-cell reconstitution after alpha-beta-depleted transplantation in children. There are 13 residues in the CDR3. The germline V and J ends were trimmed by 7 bases and 0 bases, with 12 bases remaining between them. Germline V gives CDR1 DFQATT, CDR2 SNEGSKA (reference sequence). Study-level findings and limits: Some patients owed their high day-60 TCRbeta diversity to surviving recipient T cells and thymic progenitors. T cells produced anew were the main source of T-cell counts and diversity one year after transplant.

Preparation of the TCRbeta library used unique molecular identifiers. One entry per CDR3 protein results from TCRdb running MiXCR on the PCR reads. This sample has around 270,000 distinct CDR3 sequences, with over 7.5% found just once. The chain combines TRBV20-1 with TRBJ1-1; D may be TRBD1 (6 bases). The sequence was obtained from a female patient between 2 and 10 years old who had a stem cell transplant for Fanconi anemia, so the T cells may come from the graft donor. The sequencing used peripheral blood, collected 360 days after TCRalphabeta/CD19-depleted stem cell transplant. Written as DNA, the CDR3 is TGCAGTGTGGAGGGGGAAATGAACACTGAAGCTTTCTTT. Residues: CSVEGEMNTEAFF.